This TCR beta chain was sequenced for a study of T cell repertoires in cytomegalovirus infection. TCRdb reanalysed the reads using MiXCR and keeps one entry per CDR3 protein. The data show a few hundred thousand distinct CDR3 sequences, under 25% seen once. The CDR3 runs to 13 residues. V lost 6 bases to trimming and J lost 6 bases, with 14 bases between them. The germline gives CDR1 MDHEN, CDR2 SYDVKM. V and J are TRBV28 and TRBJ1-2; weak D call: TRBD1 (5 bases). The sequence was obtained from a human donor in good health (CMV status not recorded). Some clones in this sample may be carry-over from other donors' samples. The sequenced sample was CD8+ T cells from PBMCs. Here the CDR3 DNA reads TGTGCCAGCAGCAATACAGGAGTCCATGGCTACACCTTC. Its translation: CASSNTGVHGYTF.